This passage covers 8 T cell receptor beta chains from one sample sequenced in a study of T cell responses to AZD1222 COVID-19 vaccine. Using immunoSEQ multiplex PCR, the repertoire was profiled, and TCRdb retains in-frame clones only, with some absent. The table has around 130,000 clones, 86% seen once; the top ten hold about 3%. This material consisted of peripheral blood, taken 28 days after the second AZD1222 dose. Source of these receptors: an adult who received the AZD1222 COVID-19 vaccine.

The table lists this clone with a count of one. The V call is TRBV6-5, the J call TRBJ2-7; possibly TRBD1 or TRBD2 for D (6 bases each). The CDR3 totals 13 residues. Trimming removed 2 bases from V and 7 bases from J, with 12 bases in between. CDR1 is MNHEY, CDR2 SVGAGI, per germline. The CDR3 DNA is TGTGCCAGCAGTTACGTGGGGGGCTGGGAGCAGTACTTC. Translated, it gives CASSYVGGWEQYF.

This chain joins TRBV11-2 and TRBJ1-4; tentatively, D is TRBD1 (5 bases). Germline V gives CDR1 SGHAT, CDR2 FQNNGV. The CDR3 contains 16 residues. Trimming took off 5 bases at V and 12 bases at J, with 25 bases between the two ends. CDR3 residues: CASSTTGGAAWEELFF. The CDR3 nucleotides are TGTGCCAGCAGCACTACAGGAGGGGCTGCGTGGGAGGAACTGTTTTTT. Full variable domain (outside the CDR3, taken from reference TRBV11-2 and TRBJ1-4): EAGVAQSPRYKIIEKRQSVAFWCNPISGHATLYWYQQILGQGPKLLIQFQNNGVVDDSQLPKDRFSAERLKGVDSTLKIQPAKLEDSAVYLCASSTTGGAAWEELFFGSGTQLSVL.

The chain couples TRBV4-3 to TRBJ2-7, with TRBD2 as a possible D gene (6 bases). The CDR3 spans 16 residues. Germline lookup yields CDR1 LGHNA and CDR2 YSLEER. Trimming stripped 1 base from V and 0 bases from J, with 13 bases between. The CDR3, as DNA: TGCGCCAGCAGCCAAGTCGGCGGGGCCAGCTCCTACGAGCAGTACTTC. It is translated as CASSQVGGASSYEQYF.

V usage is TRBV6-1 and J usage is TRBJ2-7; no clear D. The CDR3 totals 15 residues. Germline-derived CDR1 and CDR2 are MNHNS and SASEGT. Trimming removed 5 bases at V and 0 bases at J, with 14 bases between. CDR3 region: CASSSGISPSYEQYF. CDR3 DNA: TGTGCCAGCAGTTCAGGTATCTCCCCCTCCTACGAGCAGTACTTC.

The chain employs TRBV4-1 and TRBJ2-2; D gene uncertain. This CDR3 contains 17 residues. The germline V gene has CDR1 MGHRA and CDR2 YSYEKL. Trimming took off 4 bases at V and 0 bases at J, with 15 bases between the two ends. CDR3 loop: CASSRPKGRANTGELFF. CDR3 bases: TGCGCCAGCAGCCGCCCTAAAGGCCGCGCGAACACCGGGGAGCTGTTTTTT.

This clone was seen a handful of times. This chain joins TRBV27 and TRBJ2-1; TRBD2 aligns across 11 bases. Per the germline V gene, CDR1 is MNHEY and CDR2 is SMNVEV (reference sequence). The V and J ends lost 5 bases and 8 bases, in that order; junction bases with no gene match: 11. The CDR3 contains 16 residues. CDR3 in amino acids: CASSEIAGGMGDEQFF. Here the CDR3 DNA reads TGTGCCAGCAGTGAAATAGCGGGGGGGATGGGCGATGAGCAGTTCTTC.

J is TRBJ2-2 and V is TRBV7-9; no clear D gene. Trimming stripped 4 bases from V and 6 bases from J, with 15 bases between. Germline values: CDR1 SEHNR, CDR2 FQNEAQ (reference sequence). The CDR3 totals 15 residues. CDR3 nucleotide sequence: TGTGCCAGCAGCTCCCCGACGGTTAGGGCCGGGGAGCTGTTTTTT. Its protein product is CASSSPTVRAGELFF.

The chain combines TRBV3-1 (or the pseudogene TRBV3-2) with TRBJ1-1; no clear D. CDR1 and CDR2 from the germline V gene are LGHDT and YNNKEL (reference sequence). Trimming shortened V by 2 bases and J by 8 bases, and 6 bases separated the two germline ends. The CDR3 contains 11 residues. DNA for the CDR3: TGTGCCAGCAGCCAATTATCAGAAGCTTTCTTT. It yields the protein CASSQLSEAFF.